The clone carrying this TCR beta chain was counted only a few times. Its antigen is unknown. This sample is drawn from a study of regulatory T cells in long-lasting Graves disease. General study points: Shared public clonotypes totalled some 2,500 in persistent patients, compared with roughly 970 in new patients. Persistent disease preferred TRBV28, TRBJ1-2 and TRBJ2-5. Thyroid tissue was not studied; only peripheral blood was.

HTBI primers from iRepertoire and Arm-PCR of CDR3 regions yielded the TCR beta libraries. Using its own MiXCR run on the multiplex PCR reads, TCRdb lists one record per CDR3 protein. The sample yields about 660,000 distinct CDR3 sequences, around 32% seen once. V dropped 7 bases and J dropped 2 bases, with 18 bases sitting between them. Germline V gene lookup returns CDR1 LGHNT and CDR2 FRNRAP. This CDR3 spans 15 amino acids. Specified time point: persistent/refractory GD, antithyroid drugs over 5 years with positive TRAb. Construction of the TCR library relied on RNA isolated from PBMCs. Patients came from an endocrinology department in Xi'an, China.

Sequences were derived from peripheral blood mononuclear cells (PBMCs), sampled when the disease was refractory, from a patient treated with antithyroid drugs. The V and J genes are TRBV12-5 and TRBJ2-7, with D possibly called TRBD1 or TRBD2 (7 bases each). The clonotype originates from a female donor with Graves disease. The CDR3 DNA sequence: TGTGCTAGTGAACACAGGGGACTACCCACCTACGAGCAGTACTTC. Translating gives CASEHRGLPTYEQYF.